The next 27 T cell receptor beta chains were all read from a single sample in a study of cytomegalovirus exposure and HLA in healthy donors. Researchers ran the PCR with 60 Vbeta and 13 Jbeta primers. Profiling relied on immunoSEQ multiplex PCR, and the TCRdb table lists in-frame clones only, not all of them. Among around 170,000 clones, more than 60% were seen once, and the ten largest hold around 1.5%. Material: PBMCs. Receptors were obtained from a man younger than 35 in good health and CMV-seronegative.

CDR3 region: CASSIGNQPQHF. DNA for the CDR3: TGTGCCAGTAGTATCGGGAATCAGCCCCAGCATTTT. The chain recombines TRBV19 with TRBJ1-5, with D uncertain. With 3 bases removed from V and 4 bases from J, the gap between germline ends came to 4 bases. The germline gives CDR1 LNHDA, CDR2 SQIVND (reference sequence). The length of the CDR3 is 12 residues.

The genes are TRBV5-1 and TRBJ1-1; 8 nucleotides align to TRBD1. V dropped 6 bases and J dropped 3; count of bases not matched to a gene: 4. CDR1 and CDR2 from the germline V gene are SGHRS and YFSETQ. The CDR3 loop spans 13 amino acids. CDR3 sequence reads: CASTRQGHTEAFF. In DNA, the CDR3 is TGCGCCAGCACTAGACAGGGGCACACTGAAGCTTTCTTT.

This sequence joins TRBV30 and TRBJ2-2, with 7 bases identical to TRBD1. The CDR3 has 13 amino acids. V lost 3 bases and J lost 5; bases outside the gene matches: 3. Germline CDR1 reads GTSNPN; CDR2 reads SVGIG (reference sequence). The CDR3 is CAWRLQGTGELFF. CDR3 nucleotides: TGTGCCTGGAGGTTACAGGGGACCGGGGAGCTGTTTTTT.

The chain carries TRBV5-1 and TRBJ2-7, with TRBD1 matching over 9 bases. Germline trimming cut 4 bases from V and 3 bases from J; bases unmatched to any gene: 14. The CDR3 runs 17 residues. Per the germline V gene, CDR1 is SGHRS and CDR2 is YFSETQ. CDR3 in amino acids: CASSIQPGQGKSYEQYF. In DNA, the CDR3 is TGCGCCAGCAGCATACAACCGGGACAGGGAAAAAGCTACGAGCAGTACTTC.

V is TRBV11-2 and J is TRBJ1-4; D might be TRBD1 (6 bases). There are 19 residues in the CDR3. The V gene lost 1 base and the J gene lost 3 bases, with 21 bases spanning the gap. From germline, CDR1 is SGHAT and CDR2 FQNNGV. DNA for the CDR3: TGTGCCAGCAGCTTAGGTTCCCAATACCCCGGACAGCCTAATGAAAAACTGTTTTTT. Its translation is CASSLGSQYPGQPNEKLFF.

This sequence joins TRBV18 and TRBJ2-7; 8 nucleotides agree with TRBD2. V lost 4 bases and J lost 3; bases outside the gene matches: 5. The CDR3 extends over 14 amino acids. Germline V gene data show CDR1 as KGHSH and CDR2 as LQKENI. The chain's CDR3 is CASSRSGSVYEQYF. The DNA for the CDR3 is TGTGCCAGCTCACGCAGCGGGAGCGTCTACGAGCAGTACTTC.

This clone was observed a single time. The chain couples TRBV27 to TRBJ1-1; D uncertain. The germline V gene encodes CDR1 MNHEY and CDR2 SMNVEV (reference sequence). This CDR3 comprises 12 residues. V gave up 1 base and J gave up 7 bases, with 7 bases separating them. CDR3 DNA: TGTGCCAGCAGTTTATTACATGGTGAAGCTTTCTTT. This translates into CASSLLHGEAFF.

The chain carries TRBV11-3 and TRBJ2-3, with 8 bases identical to TRBD2. This CDR3 has 15 residues. With V trimmed by 3 bases and J by 4 bases, 6 bases remained unmatched. Germline V gene data show CDR1 as SGHNT and CDR2 as YENEEA. Here the CDR3 reads CASSFQAGGADTQYF. CDR3 in DNA: TGTGCCAGCAGCTTCCAGGCGGGAGGTGCAGATACGCAGTATTTT.

The CDR3 DNA reads as TGTGCCAGCCAGAAAGAGACCCAGTACTTC. Translation: CASQKETQYF. The chain couples TRBV2 to TRBJ2-5, with D hard to call. CDR3 size: 10 residues. Germline CDR1 reads SNHLY; CDR2 reads FYNNEI. V was clipped by 8 bases and J by 3 bases, with 4 bases between them.

The rearrangement links TRBV7-9 to TRBJ1-4; 9 bases are shared with TRBD1. CDR3 length: 16 residues. V lost 3 bases and J lost 7; bases outside the gene matches: 9. CDR1 is SEHNR, CDR2 FQNEAQ, per germline (reference sequence). The CDR3 here is CASSFSGTGRREKLFF. The CDR3 region has the DNA TGTGCCAGCAGCTTCTCCGGGACAGGGAGGCGTGAAAAACTGTTTTTT.

V and J are TRBV4-2 and TRBJ2-7, with 8 nucleotides matching TRBD2. V shed 3 bases, J shed 6 bases, and the junction held 10 bases outside the gene matches. The CDR3 has 15 residues. CDR1 is LGHNA, CDR2 YNFKEQ, per germline. The CDR3 spells CASSHPGLGGREQYF. CDR3 DNA sequence: TGTGCCAGCAGCCACCCGGGACTAGGGGGACGCGAGCAGTACTTC.

The chain couples TRBV10-3 to TRBJ2-1, with 9 bases identical to TRBD2. J lost 0 bases, V lost 11 bases, and 8 bases had no gene match. CDR1 is ENHRY, CDR2 SYGVKD, per germline. The CDR3 totals 15 residues. CDR3 protein: CAAAPGLASYNEQFF. CDR3 DNA sequence: TGTGCCGCGGCTCCGGGACTAGCCTCCTACAATGAGCAGTTCTTC.

V is TRBV13 and J is TRBJ1-2; 9 nucleotides match TRBD1. The CDR3 totals 15 residues. The germline gives CDR1 PRHDT, CDR2 FYEKMQ (reference sequence). Trimming took 5 bases from V and 3 from J; bases not matched to a gene: 7. The chain's CDR3 is CASSAAGQGDYGYTF. The DNA for the CDR3 is TGTGCCAGCAGCGCAGCGGGACAGGGTGACTATGGCTACACCTTC. Full variable domain (remainder filled in from reference TRBV13 and TRBJ1-2): AAGVIQSPRHLIKEKRETATLKCYPIPRHDTVYWYQQGPGQDPQFLISFYEKMQSDKGSIPDRFSAQQFSDYHSELNMSSLELGDSALYFCASSAAGQGDYGYTFGSGTRLTVV.

Only one count was recorded for this clone. The CDR3 loop is CATGQGQYYGYTF. The CDR3 region has the DNA TGTGCCACCGGACAGGGGCAATACTATGGCTACACCTTC. The rearrangement joins TRBV2 to TRBJ1-2; 9 nucleotides agree with TRBD1. Trimming removed 10 bases from V and 3 bases from J; junction bases left unmatched: 6. This CDR3 is 13 amino acids long. Germline V gives CDR1 SNHLY, CDR2 FYNNEI.

The genes are TRBV19 and TRBJ1-1; TRBD1 aligns across 7 bases. Trimming took 9 bases from V and 8 from J; bases not matched to a gene: 15. Germline V gene lookup returns CDR1 LNHDA and CDR2 SQIVND (reference sequence). This CDR3 contains 14 residues. The CDR3 bases are TGTGCCAGCAAGACAGGGACGGGGTTTGGGGAAGCTTTCTTT. As protein: CASKTGTGFGEAFF.

The rearrangement links TRBV6-1 to TRBJ2-7, with TRBD1 matching over 9 bases. Looked up from germline, CDR1 is MNHNS and CDR2 is SASEGT. V dropped 7 bases and J dropped 2; count of bases not matched to a gene: 6. The CDR3 contains 14 residues. The CDR3 nucleotides are TGTGCCAGCATGTGGGGACAGGGTACCTACGAGCAGTACTTC. Its protein is CASMWGQGTYEQYF.

The chain couples TRBV4-1 to TRBJ1-5, with D possibly TRBD1 on 5 matching bases. Trimming removed 1 base from V and 4 bases from J, with 11 bases in between. Germline CDR1 reads MGHRA; CDR2 reads YSYEKL. CDR3 length: 15 amino acids. The CDR3 loop is CASSQVDNQNQPQHF. CDR3 coding DNA: TGCGCCAGCAGCCAAGTGGACAACCAGAATCAGCCCCAGCATTTT.

This chain joins TRBV6-1 and TRBJ2-3; 7 bases map to TRBD2. The CDR3 runs to 17 residues. J was trimmed by 1 base and V by 2 bases; bases with no gene match: 9. Germline V gene lookup returns CDR1 MNHNS and CDR2 SASEGT. CDR3 in DNA: TGTGCCAGCAGTGAACCGTACAGCGGGATTGGCACAGATACGCAGTATTTT. Translating gives CASSEPYSGIGTDTQYF.

A note on this clone: This CDR3 is also generated by other DNA sequences in the sample. The rearrangement joins TRBV10-3 to TRBJ2-7; weak D call: TRBD1 (6 bases). With 2 bases removed from V and 4 bases from J, the gap between germline ends came to 6 bases. The CDR3 loop spans 12 amino acids. The V gene's germline CDR1 is ENHRY and CDR2 SYGVKD. CDR3 protein: CAISETGYEQYF. The CDR3 bases are TGTGCCATCAGTGAGACAGGGTACGAGCAGTACTTC.

This clone has a single count. V and J are TRBV5-1 and TRBJ1-2, with TRBD1 identical over 8 bases. V lost 3 bases to trimming and J lost 6 bases; unmatched junction nucleotides: 7. CDR3 size: 14 residues. In germline, CDR1 is SGHRS, CDR2 YFSETQ. The CDR3 loop is CASSYILTGDGYTF. The DNA of the CDR3 is TGCGCCAGCAGCTACATATTGACAGGGGATGGCTACACCTTC.

The J gene is TRBJ1-5, the V gene TRBV10-1; D is ambiguous. V shed 10 bases and J shed 3 bases, with 16 bases lying between them. Germline V CDR1 and CDR2: WNHNN, SYGVQD (reference sequence). The CDR3 contains 14 residues. This chain's CDR3 is CATYHVQLNQPQHF. In nucleotides, the CDR3 is TGCGCCACCTACCATGTACAGCTCAATCAGCCCCAGCATTTT.

The J gene is TRBJ2-5, the V gene TRBV5-4, with TRBD1 matching 7 bases. This CDR3 is 17 amino acids long. CDR1 and CDR2 (germline): SGHNT, YYREEE (reference sequence). V lost 1 base, J lost 1 base, and 10 bases stayed unmatched. The CDR3 DNA sequence: TGTGCCAGCAGCTTGTCTCAAATGACAGGGACCCAAGAGACCCAGTACTTC. Its translation is CASSLSQMTGTQETQYF.

This chain links TRBV6-1 with TRBJ1-2; D is uncertain. This CDR3 has 14 residues. With 0 bases removed from V and 2 bases from J, the gap between germline ends came to 7 bases. Looked up from germline, CDR1 is MNHNS and CDR2 is SASEGT. In DNA form, the CDR3 reads TGTGCCAGCAGTGAAGCGCGCGGGAACTATGGCTACACCTTC. It yields the protein CASSEARGNYGYTF.

V gene TRBV18 combines with J gene TRBJ2-2; 7 bases match TRBD1. The CDR3 is 15 residues long. J lost 6 bases, V lost 1 base, and 5 bases had no gene match. Germline assignment: CDR1 KGHSH and CDR2 LQKENI. CDR3 protein: CASSPRTQGAGELFF. In DNA, the CDR3 is TGTGCCAGCTCACCACGGACCCAGGGGGCCGGGGAGCTGTTTTTT. The entire variable domain, with the rest obtained from reference TRBV18 and TRBJ2-2, is as follows: NAGVMQNPRHLVRRRGQEARLRCSPMKGHSHVYWYRQLPEEGLKFMVYLQKENIIDESGMPKERFSAEFPKEGPSILRIQQVVRGDSAAYFCASSPRTQGAGELFFGEGSRLTVL.

This clone appeared once. The chain combines TRBV6-4 with TRBJ2-1, with D uncertain. CDR1 is MRHNA and CDR2 is SNTAGT in the germline V gene. The CDR3 spans 13 residues. V lost 6 bases and J 8 bases, leaving 14 bases between the germline ends. The CDR3 DNA reads TGTGCCAGCAGCCGAGGAATAGCCGATGAGCAGTTCTTC. Its protein product is CASSRGIADEQFF.

This rearrangement joins TRBV4-3 to TRBJ2-6; 9 bases align to TRBD1. The CDR3 has 18 amino acids. Looked up from germline, CDR1 is LGHNA and CDR2 is YSLEER. Unmatched junction bases numbered 4, after V lost 1 base and J lost 0 bases. The CDR3 DNA reads TGCGCCAGCAGCCAAGCGGGACAGGGTCTCTCTGGGGCCAACGTCCTGACTTTC. Its translation is CASSQAGQGLSGANVLTF.

The V and J genes are TRBV4-1 and TRBJ1-3; D call uncertain. Trimming left V 0 bases short and J 2 bases short, with 11 bases between. This CDR3 is 16 amino acids long. The germline gives CDR1 MGHRA, CDR2 YSYEKL. The CDR3 nucleotides read TGCGCCAGCAGCCAAGAAGGTCCCAGGACTGGAAACACCATATATTTT. Encoded protein: CASSQEGPRTGNTIYF.